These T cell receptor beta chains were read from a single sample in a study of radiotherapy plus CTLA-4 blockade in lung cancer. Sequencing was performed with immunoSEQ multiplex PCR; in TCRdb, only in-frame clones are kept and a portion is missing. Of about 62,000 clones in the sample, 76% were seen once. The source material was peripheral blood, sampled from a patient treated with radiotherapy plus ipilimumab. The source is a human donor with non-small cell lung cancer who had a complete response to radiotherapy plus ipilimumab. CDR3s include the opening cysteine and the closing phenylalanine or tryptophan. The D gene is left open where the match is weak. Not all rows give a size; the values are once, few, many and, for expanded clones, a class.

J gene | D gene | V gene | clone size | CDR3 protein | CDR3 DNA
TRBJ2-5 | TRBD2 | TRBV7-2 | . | CASSNRGVSETQYF | TGTGCCAGCAGCAACCGGGGGGTTAGCGAGACCCAGTACTTC
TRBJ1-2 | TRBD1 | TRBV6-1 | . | CASRRGLANYGYTF | TGTGCCAGCAGAAGGGGGCTAGCTAACTATGGCTACACCTTC
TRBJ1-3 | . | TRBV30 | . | CAWTRDSGNTIYF | TGTGCCTGGACACGGGACTCTGGAAACACCATATATTTT
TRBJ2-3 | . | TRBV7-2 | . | CASSTHGTQPADTQYF | TGTGCCAGCAGCACCCACGGGACTCAGCCGGCAGATACGCAGTATTTT
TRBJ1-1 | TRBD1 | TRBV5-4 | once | CASSSGQMNTEAFF | TGTGCCAGCAGCTCGGGACAGATGAACACTGAAGCTTTCTTT
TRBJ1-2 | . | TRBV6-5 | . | CASSEWYYGYTF | TGTGCCAGCAGTGAGTGGTACTATGGCTACACCTTC
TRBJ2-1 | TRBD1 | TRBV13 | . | CASSFQGDEQFF | TGTGCCAGCAGTTTCCAGGGGGATGAGCAGTTCTTC
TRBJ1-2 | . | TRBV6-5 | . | CASSYIGGGSGYTF | TGTGCCAGCAGTTACATTGGGGGCGGGAGCGGCTACACCTTC
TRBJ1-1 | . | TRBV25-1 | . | CASSEWGGNTEAFF | TGTGCCAGCAGTGAATGGGGCGGGAACACTGAAGCTTTCTTT
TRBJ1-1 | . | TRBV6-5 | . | CASSVAQGGNTEAFF | TGTGCCAGCAGTGTGGCCCAGGGTGGCAACACTGAAGCTTTCTTT
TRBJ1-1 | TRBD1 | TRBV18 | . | CASSPRQGAVGAFF | TGTGCCAGCTCACCAAGGCAGGGGGCCGTTGGAGCTTTCTTT
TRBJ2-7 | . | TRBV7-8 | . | CASSPGQIQYEQYF | TGTGCCAGCAGCCCCGGACAGATCCAGTACGAGCAGTACTTC
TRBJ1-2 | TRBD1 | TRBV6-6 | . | CASSSDRGNGYTF | TGTGCCAGCAGTTCGGACAGGGGTAATGGCTACACCTTC
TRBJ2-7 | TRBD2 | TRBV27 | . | CASKRLAGDPNYEQYF | TGTGCCAGCAAGAGACTAGCGGGAGATCCAAACTACGAGCAGTACTTC
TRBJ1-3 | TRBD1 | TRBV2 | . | CASSGQGASGNTIYF | TGTGCCAGCAGTGGACAGGGCGCATCTGGAAACACCATATATTTT
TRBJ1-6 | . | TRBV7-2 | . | CASSLVGGFNSPLHF | TGTGCCAGCAGCTTAGTGGGGGGTTTTAATTCACCCCTCCACTTT
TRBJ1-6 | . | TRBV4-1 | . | CASSQDGTPYSPLHF | TGCGCCAGCAGCCAAGATGGGACACCCTATTCACCCCTCCACTTT
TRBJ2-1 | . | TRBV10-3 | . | CAISESGLAATEQFF | TGTGCCATCAGTGAGTCCGGCCTAGCTGCTACTGAGCAGTTCTTC
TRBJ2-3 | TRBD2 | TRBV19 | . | CASRSSGSTDTQYF | TGTGCCAGTAGATCTAGCGGGAGCACAGATACGCAGTATTTT
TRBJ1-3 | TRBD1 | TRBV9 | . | CASSQTSGGLGGNTIYF | TGTGCCAGCAGCCAGACTTCAGGGGGCTTAGGTGGAAACACCATATATTTT
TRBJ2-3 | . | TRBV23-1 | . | CASSVFPDTQYF | TGCGCCAGCAGTGTCTTTCCGGATACGCAGTATTTT
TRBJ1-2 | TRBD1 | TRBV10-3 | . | CAISGDSYYGYTF | TGTGCCATCAGTGGGGACAGCTATTATGGCTACACCTTC